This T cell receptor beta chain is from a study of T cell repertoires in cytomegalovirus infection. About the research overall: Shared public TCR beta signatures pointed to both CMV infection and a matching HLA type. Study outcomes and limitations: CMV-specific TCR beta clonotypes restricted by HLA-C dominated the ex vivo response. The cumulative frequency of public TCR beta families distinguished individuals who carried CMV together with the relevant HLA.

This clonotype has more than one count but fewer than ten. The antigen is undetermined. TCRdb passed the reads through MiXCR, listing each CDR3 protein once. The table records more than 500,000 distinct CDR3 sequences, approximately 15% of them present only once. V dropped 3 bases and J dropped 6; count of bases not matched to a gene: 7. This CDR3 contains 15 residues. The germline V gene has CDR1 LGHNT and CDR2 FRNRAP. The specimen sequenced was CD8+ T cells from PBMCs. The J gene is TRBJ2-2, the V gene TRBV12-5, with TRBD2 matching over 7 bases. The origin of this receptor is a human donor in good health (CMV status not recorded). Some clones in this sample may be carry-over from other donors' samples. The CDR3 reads CASGFWREMAGELFF. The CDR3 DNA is TGTGCTAGTGGTTTTTGGCGGGAGATGGCCGGGGAGCTGTTTTTT. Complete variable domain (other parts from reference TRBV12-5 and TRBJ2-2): DARVTQTPRHKVTEMGQEVTMRCQPILGHNTVFWYRQTMMQGLELLAYFRNRAPLDDSGMPKDRFSAEMPDATLATLKIQPSEPRDSAVYFCASGFWREMAGELFFGEGSRLTVL.